This record concerns one T cell receptor (beta chain) sequence. This clonotype was observed a handful of times. The target of this receptor is not known. No base qualities exist here, and no much larger clone lies one base off it. Sequenced using an Illumina HiSeq 2500. TCR beta libraries were prepared by quantitative 5'-RACE with molecular barcodes. The paper's data handling went like this. Disease-linked TCR variants were identified with a new computational method built on a probabilistic model of VDJ rearrangement. TCRdb's own reprocessing of the public reads used fastp at Q25 and MiXCR and kept productive beta chains. Each CDR3 protein gets just one entry, which takes the most common genes and DNA from the rows behind it. Here the V and J calls rest on TCRdb's processing, not on the authors' analysis. In this sample the table shows 310,000 or so distinct CDR3 sequences, roughly 20% of which occur a single time. The top ten clonotypes cover under 8.5% of the sample.

The germline V gene provides CDR1 KGHSH and CDR2 LQKENI. Taken from cysteine to phenylalanine, the CDR3 has 14 residues. The read is trimmed to its CDR3 DNA, 42 bases read in frame from base 1. The sample originates from a study of CD8 T cells in ankylosing spondylitis (TCRdb year 2017). Context from the whole study: The study set out to find disease-linked TCR variants by profiling T cell receptor beta repertoires in ankylosing spondylitis patients and healthy donors. In total, the full study cohort was made up of some 110 healthy donors and 20 to 25 ankylosing spondylitis patients. Samples of peripheral blood were taken, and for ankylosing spondylitis patients, synovial fluid was collected as well. Summary of the overall study and its limitations: The disease-linked clones had a CD8+ phenotype and were found at relatively low frequencies in peripheral blood. The disease-linked clones were reported as significantly enriched in matched synovial fluid samples from ankylosing spondylitis patients. Blood from ankylosing spondylitis patients appeared to be characterized by a TCR beta motif made up of about 8 highly homologous amino acid variants. Some TCR beta motif variants had previously been reported in synovial fluid and blood of reactive arthritis patients, which suggested common disease-initiation mechanisms.

The rearranged segments are TRBV18 and TRBJ2-3, and 7 junctional nucleotides match TRBD1. Sequencing was carried out using blood, either unsorted or a sorted T cell fraction (not recorded which). This clonotype originated in a male donor with ankylosing spondylitis or in good health (not recorded which). The CDR3 region reads CAGTGAENTDTQYF. Read as DNA, the sequence is TGTGCAGGTACAGGGGCAGAAAACACAGATACGCAGTATTTT.